The rows below give T cell receptor beta chains drawn from one sample of a study of blood T cell repertoires in COVID-19. Repertoires were generated with immunoSEQ multiplex PCR, while TCRdb's copy carries only in-frame clones and drops some. The table lists some 64,000 clones, approximately 80% of them singletons. The sequencing sample was made of peripheral blood. The receptors were gathered from a man in his sixties with COVID-19, enrolled during active disease. The CDR3 runs from the conserved cysteine through the conserved F or W. Fields, in order: J gene, V gene, CDR3 length, D gene, clone size, CDR3 DNA, CDR3 protein. A D gene is named only where the DNA matches it firmly. Some rows have no size entry. The others give once, few or many, or a class for an expanded clone.

TRBJ1-1	TRBV9	15	TRBD1	few	TGTGCCAGCAGCGCCGACGGAGGGGGCTACACTGAAGCTTTCTTT	CASSADGGGYTEAFF
TRBJ2-1	TRBV5-4	13	NA	NA	TGTGCCAGCAGCTTGGCCTCTTACAATGAGCAGTTCTTC	CASSLASYNEQFF
TRBJ1-5	TRBV20-1	13	NA	few	TGCAGTGCTAGTGGGACTATCAATCAGCCCCAGCATTTT	CSASGTINQPQHF
TRBJ2-3	TRBV2	14	NA	NA	TGTGCCAGCGGGAGACTCCCGGAGCCAGATACGCAGTATTTT	CASGRLPEPDTQYF
TRBJ1-3	TRBV7-6	16	TRBD1	NA	TGTGCCAGCAGCTTAACCGGGACAGGGTCCGGAAACACCATATATTTT	CASSLTGTGSGNTIYF
TRBJ1-6	TRBV6-5	13	TRBD1	once	TGTGCCAGCAGCAACAGGGGAAGTTCACCCCTCCACTTT	CASSNRGSSPLHF
TRBJ2-1	TRBV30	14	NA	NA	TGTGCCTGGAGTGGAGGACGGGGGTCAAATGAGCAGTTCTTC	CAWSGGRGSNEQFF
TRBJ2-2	TRBV10-1	14	NA	NA	TGCGCCAGCAGTCGGACAGCGAACACCGGGGAGCTGTTTTTT	CASSRTANTGELFF
TRBJ2-3	TRBV7-2	14	NA	NA	TGTGCCAGCAGTTACGTCCGCGGGGTAGATACGCAGTATTTT	CASSYVRGVDTQYF
TRBJ1-6	TRBV10-3	15	NA	NA	TGTGCCATCAGTGAGTCGACCGCCGACAGTTCACCCCTCCACTTT	CAISESTADSSPLHF
TRBJ2-2	TRBV10-2	15	TRBD2	many	TGCGCCAGCAGGATTAGCGGGGGGGTAGGATCGGAGCTGTTTTTT	CASRISGGVGSELFF
TRBJ1-4	TRBV7-9	14	NA	NA	TGTGCCAGCAGCCTCTCGGCAGGGCGTGAAAAACTGTTTTTT	CASSLSAGREKLFF
TRBJ2-1	TRBV5-1	14	TRBD2	NA	TGCGCCACCTCTGTAGCGGGAGGTAAGAATGAGCAGTTCTTC	CATSVAGGKNEQFF
TRBJ2-2	TRBV18	13	NA	NA	TGTGCCAGCTCACCAGGGGGCCGAAGGGAGCTGTTTTTT	CASSPGGRRELFF
TRBJ2-2	TRBV2	14	NA	NA	TGTGCCAGCAGTACGGTCCATGGCGGCGAAGAGCTGTTTTTT	CASSTVHGGEELFF
TRBJ1-6	TRBV4-1	15	NA	many	TGCGCCAGCAGCCAGTCCCAGTTCTATAATTCACCCCTCCACTTT	CASSQSQFYNSPLHF
TRBJ2-1	TRBV7-6	14	NA	NA	TGTGCCAGCTCCGATAGCGGCCTAGAAGATGAGCAGTTCTTC	CASSDSGLEDEQFF
TRBJ2-1	TRBV28	17	TRBD2	NA	TGTGCCAGCAGTTCTCCCGGACTAGCGGGATTAAGTAATGAGCAGTTCTTC	CASSSPGLAGLSNEQFF
TRBJ2-5	TRBV20-1	11	TRBD1	NA	TGCAGTGCACGACAGGGGGAGACCCAGTACTTC	CSARQGETQYF
TRBJ2-2	TRBV27	12	NA	few	TGTGCCAGCAGTTTTAATTACGGGGAGCTGTTTTTT	CASSFNYGELFF
TRBJ1-1	TRBV5-1	18	TRBD1	NA	TGCGCCAGCAGCCCTCAGTCCGGGACAGGGGAGGGGAGCACTGAAGCTTTCTTT	CASSPQSGTGEGSTEAFF
TRBJ2-5	TRBV11-2	14	NA	NA	TGTGCCAGCAGCTTAGATCTAGTACAAGAGACCCAGTACTTC	CASSLDLVQETQYF
TRBJ2-3	TRBV18	16	TRBD2	NA	TGTGCCAGCTCACCTCTCCAAGAGGGGAGGGCAGATACGCAGTATTTT	CASSPLQEGRADTQYF
TRBJ2-2	TRBV5-1	20	TRBD1	once	TGCGCCAGCAGCTTGTCTCCAACGGGCCGGGACAGAGCGAACACCGGGGAGCTGTTTTTT	CASSLSPTGRDRANTGELFF
TRBJ2-6	TRBV9	20	NA	NA	TGTGCCAGCAGCGCAAACCGTAGGGCTGCGGGTCCCTCTGGGGCCAACGTCCTGACTTTC	CASSANRRAAGPSGANVLTF
TRBJ2-1	TRBV11-2	14	NA	once	TGTGCCAGCAGCGTCCACAGGGAGGGCAATGAGCAGTTCTTC	CASSVHREGNEQFF
TRBJ2-5	TRBV6-6	16	NA	NA	TGTGCCAGCAGTACCTATTTCGGGGGACTCCAAGAGACCCAGTACTTC	CASSTYFGGLQETQYF
TRBJ2-7	TRBV18	15	NA	NA	TGTGCCAGCTCACCCTCGGCAGGAAGCTCCTACGAGCAGTACTTC	CASSPSAGSSYEQYF
TRBJ2-1	TRBV2	16	TRBD2	NA	TGTGCCAGCGCTTCACCCCTAGCGGGGTCTTACAATGAGCAGTTCTTC	CASASPLAGSYNEQFF
TRBJ1-3	TRBV13	15	NA	NA	TGTGCCAGCAGCTTAGCCCCAGGGTCTGGAAACACCATATATTTT	CASSLAPGSGNTIYF
TRBJ1-1	TRBV3-1/TRBV3-2	17	TRBD1	NA	TGTGCCAGCAGCCAAGGACAGGGGGCTATGTTGAACACTGAAGCTTTCTTT	CASSQGQGAMLNTEAFF
TRBJ2-1	TRBV11-2	13	NA	NA	TGTGCCAGCAGCCTTGACAATTACAATGAGCAGTTCTTC	CASSLDNYNEQFF
TRBJ2-3	TRBV3-1/TRBV3-2	16	NA	NA	TGTGCCAGCAGCCAAGTAGGGGTAACGCGCACAGATACGCAGTATTTT	CASSQVGVTRTDTQYF
TRBJ1-5	TRBV6-5	14	NA	NA	TGTGCCAGTTACGGGACACATAGCAATCAGCCCCAGCATTTT	CASYGTHSNQPQHF
TRBJ1-3	TRBV27	13	NA	NA	TGTGCCAGCAGTTTAGCGGCTGGAAACACCATATATTTT	CASSLAAGNTIYF
TRBJ1-6	TRBV3-1/TRBV3-2	15	NA	NA	TGTGCCAGCAGCCCCTTAGCGAGTTCCGGGACACCCCTCCACTTT	CASSPLASSGTPLHF
TRBJ2-1	TRBV7-3	13	TRBD2	few	TGTGCCAGCAGCCTTGGGGGGGGAAATGAGCAGTTCTTC	CASSLGGGNEQFF